This T cell receptor (beta chain) derives from a study of blood T cell repertoires in COVID-19. At the level of the study: The cDNA or gDNA used as material had been derived from T cells, B-cell-depleted T cells, or PBMCs.

A Seattle source enrolled patients during active infection and followed them longitudinally. This CDR3 spans 16 amino acids. Germline V gene data show CDR1 as GTSNPN and CDR2 as SVGIG (reference sequence). V lost 3 bases, J lost 6 bases, and 21 bases lay in between. Per the original data handling: Amplified reference gene primers provided the basis for estimating nucleated cell counts. Clones were read by immunoSEQ multiplex PCR, and TCRdb kept only the in-frame ones, dropping some. The D gene and trimming were derived from the DNA, and the V and J assignments and clone size from that table. The repertoire holds some 390,000 clones, with about 87% as singletons.

The TCR originated in a woman aged 60-70 years with COVID-19, enrolled during active disease. V gene TRBV30 combines with J gene TRBJ1-5; the D gene is possibly TRBD1 (6 bases). The sample taken for sequencing was peripheral blood. CDR3: CAWSLSAGAGVQPQHF. Written as DNA, the CDR3 is TGTGCCTGGAGCCTCTCCGCGGGGGCCGGGGTTCAGCCCCAGCATTTT.